A single sample gave rise to the 30 T cell receptor beta chains below, sequenced in a study of blood T cell repertoires in COVID-19. Measured with immunoSEQ multiplex PCR; TCRdb has only the in-frame clones, and not every one. The data contain 55,000 to 75,000 clones, around 91% of them singletons. Sequencing input: peripheral blood. The receptors stem from a human donor in a cohort sampled during active COVID-19.

The chain employs TRBV7-2 and TRBJ1-6, with D maybe TRBD1 (6 bases). Trimming removed 5 bases from V and 8 bases from J, with 16 bases in between. Germline CDR1 reads SGHTA; CDR2 reads FQGNSA. The CDR3 runs to 15 residues. CDR3 DNA sequence: TGTGCCAGCAGCCCTTCAAGGTGGGGGCATTCACCCCTCCACTTT. It encodes CASSPSRWGHSPLHF.

The chain is built from TRBV29-1 and TRBJ1-1; no firm D call. V was pared by 6 bases and J by 3 bases, with 8 bases between. In germline, CDR1 is SQVTM, CDR2 ANQGSEA. This CDR3 contains 11 residues. The DNA for the CDR3 is TGCAGCGTACGCCAGGACACTGAAGCTTTCTTT. Translated: CSVRQDTEAFF. Based on the CDR3 plus reference TRBV29-1 and TRBJ1-1, the full variable domain is SAVISQKPSRDICQRGTSLTIQCQVDSQVTMMFWYRQQPGQSLTLIATANQGSEATYESGFVIDKFPISRPNLTFSTLTVSNMSPEDSSIYLCSVRQDTEAFFGQGTRLTVV.

This chain links TRBV4-2 with TRBJ2-7, with 10 nucleotides matching TRBD2. Germline-derived CDR1 and CDR2 are LGHNA and YNFKEQ. The CDR3 contains 16 residues. V shed 1 base and J 5 bases; nucleotides not matched to a gene: 8. In DNA form, the CDR3 reads TGTGCCAGCAGCCAAGTCCCGGGACTAGCGATACACGAGCAGTACTTC. It specifies CASSQVPGLAIHEQYF.

The gene calls are TRBV4-1 and TRBJ2-1; D perhaps matches TRBD1 (6 bases). This CDR3 has 15 amino acids. V was cut by 0 bases and J by 4 bases, with 10 bases left in between. Germline V gene sequence: CDR1 MGHRA, CDR2 YSYEKL. The DNA of the CDR3 is TGCGCCAGCAGCCAAGAGGGACAAGCTTACAATGAGCAGTTCTTC. Translating gives CASSQEGQAYNEQFF.

V is TRBV7-2 and J is TRBJ1-1, with D uncertain. This CDR3 has 16 residues. Germline V gene lookup returns CDR1 SGHTA and CDR2 FQGNSA. The germline V and J ends were trimmed by 10 bases and 1 base, with 22 bases remaining between them. CDR3 loop: CATSLFGSPKNTEAFF. CDR3 nucleotide sequence: TGTGCCACAAGCCTATTTGGGAGTCCCAAGAACACTGAAGCTTTCTTT.

CDR3 bases: TGTGCCACCAGCAGAGATCTTATTAATTCACCCCTCCACTTT. Amino acids: CATSRDLINSPLHF. The chain couples TRBV15 to TRBJ1-6; no firm D call. The germline CDR1 and CDR2 sequences are LNHNV and YYDKDF (reference sequence). Trimming took off 0 bases at V and 6 bases at J, with 6 bases between the two ends. The CDR3 runs to 14 residues. The variable domain in full, with the rest retrieved from reference TRBV15 and TRBJ1-6, is DAMVIQNPRYQVTQFGKPVTLSCSQTLNHNVMYWYQQKSSQAPKLLFHYYDKDFNNEADTPDNFQSRRPNTSFCFLDIRSPGLGDTAMYLCATSRDLINSPLHFGNGTRLTVT.

The J gene is TRBJ1-4, the V gene TRBV28; TRBD1 aligns across 7 bases. Germline CDR1 reads MDHEN; CDR2 reads SYDVKM. Germline trimming cut 6 bases from V and 7 bases from J; bases unmatched to any gene: 8. CDR3 length equals 14 residues. The CDR3 region is CASRTGTETEKLFF. CDR3 in DNA: TGTGCCAGCAGAACCGGGACAGAAACTGAAAAACTGTTTTTT.

The chain combines TRBV29-1 with TRBJ2-1, with 9 positions matching TRBD2. CDR3 length: 16 amino acids. The germline V gene encodes CDR1 SQVTM and CDR2 ANQGSEA. The V segment lost 4 bases and the J segment 5 bases; nucleotides outside the gene matches: 12. CDR3 region: CSVGFRLAGTDNEQFF. CDR3 bases: TGCAGCGTTGGCTTTCGGCTAGCGGGGACCGACAATGAGCAGTTCTTC.

V usage is TRBV6-2 or TRBV6-3 and J usage is TRBJ1-2, with D perhaps TRBD1 (5 bases). The CDR3 contains 14 residues. Between the trimmed V and J ends, which lost 2 bases and 7 bases, there was a span of 14 bases. The germline gives CDR1 MNHEY, CDR2 SVGEGT. DNA of the CDR3: TGTGCCAGCAGTTACCCCCAGGGAACGGGTGGCTACACCTTC. This codes for CASSYPQGTGGYTF.

V usage is TRBV18 and J usage is TRBJ1-5; tentatively, D is TRBD1 (5 bases). There are 14 residues in the CDR3. Germline CDR1 KGHSH, CDR2 LQKENI. V lost 3 bases and J 7 bases, leaving 13 bases between the germline ends. CDR3 protein: CASSPPGGGQPQHF. Here the CDR3 DNA reads TGTGCCAGCTCACCTCCGGGGGGAGGGCAGCCCCAGCATTTT.

V is TRBV12-3 or TRBV12-4 and J is TRBJ1-2, with D perhaps matching TRBD1 (6 bases). This CDR3 is built from 13 residues. V was pared by 5 bases and J by 7 bases, with 14 bases between. The CDR3 sequence is CASSPTGASGYTF. Written as DNA, the CDR3 is TGTGCCAGCAGTCCGACAGGCGCGAGTGGCTACACCTTC.

This chain uses TRBV7-2 with TRBJ2-2; D is perhaps TRBD2 (5 bases). The CDR3 consists of 16 residues. The germline V gene has CDR1 SGHTA and CDR2 FQGNSA. V lost 1 base to trimming and J lost 0 bases, with 9 bases between them. As DNA, the CDR3 is TGTGCCAGCAGCTTAGTTGGGCGGGCGAACACCGGGGAGCTGTTTTTT. Its translation: CASSLVGRANTGELFF.

This chain joins TRBV5-1 and TRBJ2-7, with D maybe TRBD2 (7 bases). Germline V CDR1 and CDR2: SGHRS, YFSETQ. Between the trimmed V and J ends, which lost 5 bases and 7 bases, there was a span of 10 bases. The CDR3 spans 11 residues. DNA of the CDR3: TGCGCCAGCAGGGGGGGGCAGGAGCAGTACTTC. The encoded protein is CASRGGQEQYF.

The CDR3 DNA follows: TGTGCCAGCAGCTTAGCGGGGTACGCCTACGAGCAGTACTTC. This translates into CASSLAGYAYEQYF. The gene calls are TRBV11-2 and TRBJ2-7, with D tentatively TRBD2 (5 bases). The germline gives CDR1 SGHAT, CDR2 FQNNGV. V shed 1 base and J shed 2 bases, with 9 bases lying between them. The CDR3 is 14 residues long.

The chain combines TRBV7-8 with TRBJ2-1; 9 bases align to TRBD1. Germline-derived CDR1 and CDR2 are SGHVS and FQNEAQ. V shed 5 bases and J 7 bases; nucleotides not matched to a gene: 9. The CDR3 sequence is 15 residues long. The CDR3 region has the DNA TGTGCCAGCAGCCCTAGGGGACAGGGATTTAATGAGCAGTTCTTC. This encodes CASSPRGQGFNEQFF.

This chain uses TRBV27 with TRBJ1-6; maybe TRBD1 (6 bases). The CDR3 consists of 17 residues. The V and J ends lost 0 bases and 6 bases respectively, with 15 bases between them. Germline V gives CDR1 MNHEY, CDR2 SMNVEV (reference sequence). The CDR3 coding sequence is TGTGCCAGCAGTTTATCCGCAGGGGCATTAGGTAATTCACCCCTCCACTTT. Residues: CASSLSAGALGNSPLHF.

This clone was seen only once. The chain uses TRBV10-2 and TRBJ2-7, with D maybe TRBD1 (7 bases). The V gene lost 6 bases and the J gene lost 2 bases, with 14 bases spanning the gap. The CDR3 runs to 14 residues. Germline V gene data show CDR1 as WSHSY and CDR2 as SAAADI. In nucleotides, the CDR3 is TGCGCCAGCAGCGGGGGACAGCGGGCCTACGAGCAGTACTTC. Translation: CASSGGQRAYEQYF.

The J gene is TRBJ1-2, the V gene TRBV4-1; 8 bases line up with TRBD1. This CDR3 spans 15 amino acids. Germline V gene sequence: CDR1 MGHRA, CDR2 YSYEKL. With V trimmed by 0 bases and J by 9 bases, 9 bases remained unmatched. DNA for the CDR3: TGCGCCAGCAGCCAAGATCCAACAGGGGGACATAGCTACACCTTC. The encoded protein is CASSQDPTGGHSYTF.

CDR3 sequence: CASSWGPGQGYEQYF. The CDR3 DNA follows: TGTGCCAGCAGCTGGGGACCGGGACAGGGCTACGAGCAGTACTTC. This chain joins TRBV5-6 and TRBJ2-7; 9 bases are shared with TRBD1. Trimming removed 3 bases from V and 3 bases from J; junction bases left unmatched: 7. In germline, CDR1 is SGHDT, CDR2 YYEEEE. The CDR3 consists of 15 residues.

The genes are TRBV11-3 and TRBJ2-3; 15 nucleotides line up with TRBD2. J gave up 5 bases and V 5 bases, and 8 bases lay outside the gene matches. CDR3 length: 17 residues. Germline V lookup: CDR1 SGHNT, CDR2 YENEEA. For the CDR3, the DNA is TGTGCCAGCAGCCCGAGGACTAGCGGGGGGGCGGGAGATACGCAGTATTTT. Protein product: CASSPRTSGGAGDTQYF.

The V call is TRBV5-6, the J call TRBJ2-7; the D gene is possibly TRBD1 (7 bases). The germline CDR1 and CDR2 sequences are SGHDT and YYEEEE. CDR3 length: 14 amino acids. V was shortened by 0 bases and J by 2 bases, with 9 bases between the two germline ends. The CDR3 loop is CASSLGRGPYEQYF. The DNA for the CDR3 is TGTGCCAGCAGCTTGGGGAGGGGGCCCTACGAGCAGTACTTC.

This chain uses TRBV19 with TRBJ2-7; TRBD1 matches 10 bases. V trimming: 3 bases; J trimming: 6 bases; junction bases outside the gene matches: 11. Germline-derived CDR1 and CDR2 are LNHDA and SQIVND (reference sequence). The CDR3 consists of 16 residues. The CDR3 loop reads CASSIGGGTGAGEQYF. CDR3 in DNA: TGTGCCAGTAGTATTGGAGGCGGGACAGGGGCCGGCGAGCAGTACTTC.

The J gene is TRBJ2-7, the V gene TRBV11-2, with 7 bases that match TRBD2. Germline loops: CDR1 SGHAT, CDR2 FQNNGV. J lost 1 base, V lost 0 bases, and 6 bases had no gene match. CDR3 length: 16 residues. DNA for the CDR3: TGTGCCAGCAGCTTAGAGGGGGGAGGGGTATCCTACGAGCAGTACTTC. Its translation is CASSLEGGGVSYEQYF. Combining the CDR3 with reference TRBV11-2 and TRBJ2-7 gives the whole variable domain EAGVAQSPRYKIIEKRQSVAFWCNPISGHATLYWYQQILGQGPKLLIQFQNNGVVDDSQLPKDRFSAERLKGVDSTLKIQPAKLEDSAVYLCASSLEGGGVSYEQYFGPGTRLTVT.

V is TRBV5-1 and J is TRBJ2-7; D remains ambiguous. This CDR3 contains 12 residues. V was cut by 0 bases and J by 11 bases, with 12 bases left in between. Per germline, CDR1 SGHRS and CDR2 YFSETQ. The CDR3 DNA follows: TGCGCCAGCAGCTTGGTTGAGTCCACGAAGTACTTC. Encoded protein: CASSLVESTKYF.

The chain employs TRBV19 and TRBJ1-6; 11 nucleotides agree with TRBD1. Germline values: CDR1 LNHDA, CDR2 SQIVND (reference sequence). The CDR3 has 14 residues. J gave up 5 bases and V 8 bases, and 2 bases lay outside the gene matches. The CDR3 nucleotides read TGTGCCAGTGGGACAGGGGGTGATAATTCACCCCTCCACTTT. Its protein is CASGTGGDNSPLHF.

This clone was picked up one time. This chain joins TRBV6-4 and TRBJ1-1; TRBD1 matches 10 bases. The J segment lost 6 bases and the V segment lost 0 bases, leaving 10 bases of the junction unmatched. The CDR3 totals 17 residues. Germline V CDR1 and CDR2: MRHNA, SNTAGT. CDR3 nucleotide sequence: TGTGCCAGCAGTGACTCCCGGGACAGGGGAAAGTACGCTGAAGCTTTCTTT. This encodes CASSDSRDRGKYAEAFF.

This clone occurred a few times. This sequence joins TRBV7-9 and TRBJ1-2, with TRBD1 matching over 9 bases. The CDR3 totals 16 residues. With V trimmed by 3 bases and J by 1 base, 6 bases remained unmatched. In germline, CDR1 is SEHNR, CDR2 FQNEAQ (reference sequence). The CDR3 coding sequence is TGTGCCAGCAGCTTCGGACAGGGGATTGGTAACTATGGCTACACCTTC. Protein: CASSFGQGIGNYGYTF.

The CDR3 DNA reads as TGTGCCAGCAGCTCGGGACTAGCGTCGCCCGGGGAGCTGTTTTTT. Translated, it gives CASSSGLASPGELFF. This chain uses TRBV7-3 with TRBJ2-2, with 10 nucleotides matching TRBD2. J was trimmed by 6 bases and V by 4 bases; bases with no gene match: 5. Germline V lookup: CDR1 SGHTA, CDR2 FQGTGA. The CDR3 totals 15 residues.

This chain connects TRBV4-2 to TRBJ2-7; D gene uncertain. V lost 1 base, J lost 4 bases, and 20 bases lay in between. CDR1 is LGHNA, CDR2 YNFKEQ, per germline. This CDR3 contains 17 residues. CDR3: CASSQVGSILFSYEQYF. The CDR3 region has the DNA TGTGCCAGCAGCCAAGTTGGCTCCATTCTGTTCTCTTACGAGCAGTACTTC.

The gene calls are TRBV6-5 and TRBJ1-1; D not certain. V lost 3 bases, J lost 6 bases, and 5 bases lay in between. The CDR3 sequence is 11 residues long. CDR1 and CDR2 from the germline V gene are MNHEY and SVGAGI. The DNA of the CDR3 is TGTGCCAGCAGTTATGCGTCTGAAGCTTTCTTT. It specifies CASSYASEAFF.